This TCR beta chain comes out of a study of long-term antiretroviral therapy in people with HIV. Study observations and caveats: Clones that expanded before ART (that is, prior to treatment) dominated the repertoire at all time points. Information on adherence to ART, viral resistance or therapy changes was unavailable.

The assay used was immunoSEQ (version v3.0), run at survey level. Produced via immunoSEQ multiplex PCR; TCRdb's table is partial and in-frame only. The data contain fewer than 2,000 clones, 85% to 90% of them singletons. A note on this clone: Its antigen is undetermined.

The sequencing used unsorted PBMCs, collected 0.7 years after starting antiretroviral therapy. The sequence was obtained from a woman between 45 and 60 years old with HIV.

CDR3 loop: CASSQEGGTGGNGYTF. DNA of the CDR3: TGCGCCAGCAGCCAAGAGGGGGGTACAGGGGGCAATGGCTACACCTTC. V is TRBV4-1 and J is TRBJ1-2, with TRBD1 matching over 9 bases. CDR1 and CDR2 from the germline V gene are MGHRA and YSYEKL. The CDR3 consists of 16 residues. With V trimmed by 0 bases and J by 6 bases, 8 bases remained unmatched.